These 5 T cell receptor beta chains share one sample of origin, sequenced in a study of T cells in localized non-small cell lung cancer (TCRdb year 2020). The receptor library was made with the immunoSEQ multiplex PCR assay. TCRdb stores this immuneACCESS table with in-frame sequences only. Part of the clones is absent; in the studies checked, under half of the shortfall reflects unresolved V genes, and no reason is known for the rest. Here the sample has some 27,000 clones; roughly 90% occur a single time. The top ten constitute 2.5% to 3% of the sample. This specimen consisted of peripheral blood, obtained before any cancer treatment. Receptors originate from a woman aged 18-55 years with stage I lung adenocarcinoma.

The genes are TRBV5-1 and TRBJ1-1; no reliable D call. The germline V and J ends were trimmed by 4 bases and 1 base, with 11 bases remaining between them. There are 14 residues in the CDR3. From germline, CDR1 is SGHRS and CDR2 YFSETQ. For the CDR3, the DNA is TGCGCCAGCAGCCCGATCGATTCGAACACTGAAGCTTTCTTT. It is translated as CASSPIDSNTEAFF.

The gene calls are TRBV28 and TRBJ2-7, with D possibly matching TRBD2 (5 bases). With 3 bases removed from V and 6 bases from J, the gap between germline ends came to 12 bases. CDR3 size: 13 residues. CDR1 MDHEN and CDR2 SYDVKM come from the germline V gene. The CDR3 spells CASSLGTSSEQYF. The CDR3 DNA sequence: TGTGCCAGCAGTTTGGGAACTAGTAGCGAGCAGTACTTC.

This chain connects TRBV5-1 to TRBJ2-1, with 8 nucleotides matching TRBD2. This CDR3 has 16 residues. Trimming at V came to 3 bases and at J to 6 bases, leaving 11 bases not matched to a gene. CDR1 and CDR2 (germline): SGHRS, YFSETQ. CDR3: CASSSGPAGAGNEQFF. The CDR3 DNA is TGCGCCAGCAGCTCGGGACCAGCGGGAGCCGGCAATGAGCAGTTCTTC. The full variable domain, completed using reference TRBV5-1 and TRBJ2-1, is KAGVTQTPRYLIKTRGQQVTLSCSPISGHRSVSWYQQTPGQGLQFLFEYFSETQRNKGNFPGRFSGRQFSNSRSEMNVSTLELGDSALYLCASSSGPAGAGNEQFFGPGTRLTVL.

This clone appeared once. V gene TRBV10-1 combines with J gene TRBJ2-3; D not certain. Germline V gene lookup returns CDR1 WNHNN and CDR2 SYGVQD (reference sequence). CDR3 length: 13 amino acids. Deletions cut 7 bases from V and 6 bases from J, with 14 bases between. CDR3 nucleotide sequence: TGCGCCAGCAAGGCCGGACCCAGTGATACGCAGTATTTT. Its protein is CASKAGPSDTQYF.

The J gene is TRBJ2-7, the V gene TRBV6-1; 12 bases map to TRBD1. Germline loops: CDR1 MNHNS, CDR2 SASEGT. The CDR3 extends over 17 amino acids. The J segment lost 3 bases and the V segment lost 4 bases, leaving 10 bases of the junction unmatched. The CDR3 here is CASSGTRDRGRFYEQYF. CDR3 DNA sequence: TGTGCCAGCAGTGGAACTCGGGACAGGGGGCGCTTCTACGAGCAGTACTTC.